The clone carrying this TCR beta chain was found a few times. Its target is unknown. All of the isolated RNA was reverse transcribed, so expressed TCRB transcripts were sequenced. The repertoire was sequenced with immunoSEQ multiplex PCR; TCRdb's copy has only in-frame clones and lacks some. Among 150,000 to 200,000 clones listed, 63% were seen once. This specimen comes from a study of beta chain features in type 1 diabetes. Overall study results and limits: Sequencing the cDNA could make cells with high TCR expression show up more than they should. Among all four CD4+ subsets, Type 1 diabetes patients had TCRB CDR3s that were moderately but significantly shorter. In the patient group, naive, central memory and Treg TCRB repertoires seemed more alike than in the healthy donor group.

Per the germline V gene, CDR1 is MGHRA and CDR2 is YSYEKL. Trimming removed 0 bases from V and 2 bases from J, with 7 bases in between. This CDR3 is 14 amino acids long. The source is a young man with type 1 diabetes. Sequenced material: naive CD4+ T cells from blood. This rearrangement joins TRBV4-1 to TRBJ2-5; no firm D call. This CDR3 reads CASSQDLSQETQYF. DNA of the CDR3: TGCGCCAGCAGCCAAGATCTTAGTCAAGAGACCCAGTACTTC.